Below are 24 T cell receptor beta chains sequenced from a single sample in a study of blood T cell repertoires in COVID-19. Only in-frame clones appear in the TCRdb table, and some are missing; sequencing was by immunoSEQ multiplex PCR. The sample holds 150,000 to 200,000 clones, about 86% seen once. Input material: peripheral blood. All receptors derive from a human donor with acute or convalescent COVID-19. The donor label of this sample is uncertain.

This clone appeared a few times. V is TRBV5-5 and J is TRBJ1-2; D not resolved. The CDR3 is 16 amino acids. Germline V gene data show CDR1 as SGHKS and CDR2 as YYEKEE (reference sequence). V shed 5 bases and J shed 4 bases, with 21 bases lying between them. The CDR3 loop is CASSPAGFNIFYGYTF. The CDR3, as DNA: TGTGCCAGCAGTCCAGCAGGCTTTAACATCTTCTATGGCTACACCTTC.

This clone showed up just once. The chain recombines TRBV19 with TRBJ1-5; D perhaps matches TRBD1 (6 bases). The germline CDR1 and CDR2 sequences are LNHDA and SQIVND (reference sequence). Between the trimmed V and J ends, which lost 4 bases and 7 bases, there was a span of 17 bases. The CDR3 is 15 amino acids. The CDR3 nucleotides read TGTGCCAGTAGTACCCGGGACAAAGGGGAACAGCCCCAGCATTTT. Its translation: CASSTRDKGEQPQHF.

This clone occurred a few times. This sequence joins TRBV7-9 and TRBJ1-5; possible D gene TRBD1, 5 bases. CDR1 SEHNR and CDR2 FQNEAQ come from the germline V gene (reference sequence). Trimming took 5 bases from V and 5 from J, leaving 16 bases between them. The CDR3 covers 15 residues. CDR3 sequence (DNA): TGTGCCAGCAGCACAGATGGGGCCCCCTATCAGCCCCAGCATTTT. This encodes CASSTDGAPYQPQHF. The full variable domain, completed using reference TRBV7-9 and TRBJ1-5, is DTGVSQNPRHKITKRGQNVTFRCDPISEHNRLYWYRQTLGQGPEFLTYFQNEAQLEKSRLLSDRFSAERPKGSFSTLEIQRTEQGDSAMYLCASSTDGAPYQPQHFGDGTRLSIL.

The chain joins TRBV28 to TRBJ1-5; weak D call: TRBD1 (5 bases). Trimming removed 2 bases from V and 7 bases from J, with 12 bases in between. Per germline, CDR1 MDHEN and CDR2 SYDVKM. The CDR3 sequence is 14 residues long. CDR3 sequence reads: CASSLRGELQPQHF. CDR3 DNA sequence: TGTGCCAGCAGTTTACGGGGGGAACTGCAGCCCCAGCATTTT. Supplemented by reference TRBV28 and TRBJ1-5, the full variable domain reads DVKVTQSSRYLVKRTGEKVFLECVQDMDHENMFWYRQDPGLGLRLIYFSYDVKMKEKGDIPEGYSVSREKKERFSLILESASTNQTSMYLCASSLRGELQPQHFGDGTRLSIL.

The gene calls are TRBV19 and TRBJ2-1; TRBD2 aligns across 9 bases. J gave up 3 bases and V 0 bases, and 0 bases lay outside the gene matches. CDR1 is LNHDA and CDR2 is SQIVND in the germline V gene (reference sequence). The CDR3 loop spans 15 amino acids. The CDR3, as DNA: TGTGCCAGTAGTATAGAACTAGCGGGCTACAATGAGCAGTTCTTC. It codes for CASSIELAGYNEQFF.

V and J are TRBV12-3 or TRBV12-4 and TRBJ2-1; 7 nucleotides align to TRBD2. The CDR3 has 12 residues. The V segment lost 8 bases and the J segment 7 bases; nucleotides outside the gene matches: 5. The CDR3 region is CASSRDYNEQFF. The CDR3 region has the DNA TGTGCCAGCTCGCGGGACTATAATGAGCAGTTCTTC.

This chain links TRBV6-1 with TRBJ1-5; D may be TRBD1 (5 bases). The V gene lost 4 bases and the J gene lost 2 bases, with 21 bases spanning the gap. Germline V CDR1 and CDR2: MNHNS, SASEGT. This CDR3 is 18 amino acids long. CDR3 protein: CASSGRVSRGLGNQPQHF. CDR3 DNA: TGTGCCAGCAGTGGCCGGGTCTCTAGGGGACTAGGCAATCAGCCCCAGCATTTT.

This rearrangement joins TRBV6-5 to TRBJ2-7; 11 positions match TRBD2. This CDR3 has 15 amino acids. V dropped 0 bases and J dropped 3; count of bases not matched to a gene: 1. CDR1 is MNHEY, CDR2 SVGAGI, per germline. CDR3 sequence (DNA): TGTGCCAGCAGTTACTCGACTAGCGGGGACTACGAGCAGTACTTC. It is translated as CASSYSTSGDYEQYF.

The CDR3 loop reads CAIRAATSGGEQYF. The CDR3, as DNA: TGTGCCATCAGGGCAGCCACTAGCGGGGGGGAGCAGTACTTC. This chain uses TRBV10-3 with TRBJ2-7; 12 bases match TRBD2. The CDR3 contains 14 residues. Looked up from germline, CDR1 is ENHRY and CDR2 is SYGVKD. Germline trimming cut 6 bases from V and 7 bases from J; bases unmatched to any gene: 7.

A single count supports this clone. This chain's CDR3 is CASSYEGKGDLYGYTF. CDR3 sequence (DNA): TGTGCCAGCAGCTATGAGGGTAAGGGAGACCTATATGGCTACACCTTC. This chain links TRBV5-4 with TRBJ1-2; D is uncertain. Germline loops: CDR1 SGHNT, CDR2 YYREEE (reference sequence). The CDR3 contains 16 residues. Trimming took 3 bases from V and 5 from J, leaving 20 bases between them.

V gene TRBV19 combines with J gene TRBJ1-5, with D uncertain. Per germline, CDR1 LNHDA and CDR2 SQIVND (reference sequence). V lost 6 bases and J lost 5, with 8 bases in between. CDR3 size: 12 residues. The CDR3 spells CASSLSDQPQHF. The CDR3 DNA reads as TGTGCCAGTAGCCTCAGCGATCAGCCCCAGCATTTT.

This clone has a handful of counts. The chain uses TRBV4-1 and TRBJ1-6; D might be TRBD1 (5 bases). This CDR3 has 13 residues. The germline V gene encodes CDR1 MGHRA and CDR2 YSYEKL. Trimming shortened V by 0 bases and J by 10 bases, and 7 bases separated the two germline ends. The CDR3 here is CASSQDQGSPLHF. The CDR3 DNA reads as TGCGCCAGCAGCCAAGATCAGGGATCACCCCTCCACTTT.

The chain joins TRBV29-1 to TRBJ1-1; a weak D match, TRBD1 (5 bases). The CDR3 spans 12 residues. CDR1 is SQVTM and CDR2 is ANQGSEA in the germline V gene. Trimming cost V 3 bases and J 1 base, with 6 bases left between them. The DNA for the CDR3 is TGCAGCGTTGACCAGGGGAACACTGAAGCTTTCTTT. This encodes CSVDQGNTEAFF.

The chain employs TRBV30 and TRBJ1-5; possible D gene TRBD1, 5 bases. The CDR3 has 15 amino acids. Germline V gene data show CDR1 as GTSNPN and CDR2 as SVGIG (reference sequence). V dropped 3 bases and J dropped 1 base, with 13 bases sitting between them. The CDR3 DNA reads TGTGCCTGGAGCCTTGGACAAGTAAGCAATCAGCCCCAGCATTTT. Translated, it gives CAWSLGQVSNQPQHF.

The V call is TRBV5-4, the J call TRBJ2-2, with 9 bases fitting TRBD2. Germline CDR1 reads SGHNT; CDR2 reads YYREEE (reference sequence). With V trimmed by 4 bases and J by 4 bases, 8 bases remained unmatched. The CDR3 has 16 amino acids. The CDR3 spells CASSLGASGTTGELFF. For the CDR3, the DNA is TGTGCCAGCAGCCTTGGAGCTAGCGGGACCACCGGGGAGCTGTTTTTT. The complete variable domain, with remaining parts taken from reference TRBV5-4 and TRBJ2-2, reads ETGVTQSPTHLIKTRGQQVTLRCSSQSGHNTVSWYQQALGQGPQFIFQYYREEENGRGNFPPRFSGLQFPNYSSELNVNALELDDSALYLCASSLGASGTTGELFFGEGSRLTVL.

This chain uses TRBV5-4 with TRBJ2-7; TRBD1 is a possible D gene (6 bases). This CDR3 has 14 amino acids. CDR1 and CDR2 from the germline V gene are SGHNT and YYREEE (reference sequence). The V and J ends lost 4 bases and 3 bases respectively, with 14 bases between them. This CDR3 is CASSRNTGSYEQYF. DNA for the CDR3: TGTGCCAGCAGCCGCAACACAGGGAGCTACGAGCAGTACTTC.

The CDR3 sequence: CASNPRDRPLYEQYF. The CDR3 DNA is TGTGCCAGCAACCCCCGGGACAGGCCCCTCTACGAGCAGTACTTC. The chain combines TRBV28 with TRBJ2-7, with 8 bases matching TRBD1. V trimming: 7 bases; J trimming: 3 bases; junction bases outside the gene matches: 11. CDR1 is MDHEN and CDR2 is SYDVKM in the germline V gene. This CDR3 comprises 15 residues.

The CDR3 loop reads CASSQSGRGSYNEQFF. CDR3 coding DNA: TGTGCCAGCAGCCAATCAGGCAGGGGTTCCTACAATGAGCAGTTCTTC. The gene calls are TRBV16 and TRBJ2-1; D perhaps matches TRBD1 (6 bases). The V end was cut by 0 bases, the J end by 1 base, with 10 bases between. CDR1 is KGHSY and CDR2 is FQNENV in the germline V gene. This CDR3 spans 16 amino acids.

The chain employs TRBV29-1 and TRBJ1-4; perhaps TRBD1 as D (5 bases). Germline values: CDR1 SQVTM, CDR2 ANQGSEA. The V end lost 5 bases, the J end lost 7 bases, and 14 bases lay between the germline ends. This CDR3 region has 13 residues. The CDR3 DNA reads as TGCAGCGTTCTTGGGCAGGGCGGTGAAAAACTGTTTTTT. The encoded protein is CSVLGQGGEKLFF.

The J gene is TRBJ1-6, the V gene TRBV5-1; the match to TRBD1 covers 9 bases. The V gene's germline CDR1 is SGHRS and CDR2 YFSETQ. The CDR3 runs 16 residues. The V segment lost 4 bases and the J segment 7 bases; nucleotides outside the gene matches: 9. The CDR3 DNA reads as TGCGCCAGCAGCGATGCCACCGGGACAGGGAATTCACCCCTCCACTTT. As protein: CASSDATGTGNSPLHF.

The V gene is TRBV12-3 or TRBV12-4, the J gene TRBJ2-7; TRBD2 agrees at 8 bases. Trimming removed 0 bases from V and 7 bases from J; junction bases left unmatched: 2. The CDR3 is 13 residues long. The CDR3 bases are TGTGCCAGCAGTTTAGCCGGCGGGGGGGAGCAGTACTTC. It translates to CASSLAGGGEQYF.

This chain uses TRBV27 with TRBJ1-5; perhaps TRBD1 as D (5 bases). This CDR3 region has 16 residues. Germline V CDR1 and CDR2: MNHEY, SMNVEV (reference sequence). Trimming removed 2 bases at V and 4 bases at J, with 15 bases between. The CDR3 loop reads CASSLGRGQGNQPQHF. In nucleotides, the CDR3 is TGTGCCAGCAGTTTAGGGCGCGGCCAGGGTAATCAGCCCCAGCATTTT.

The V call is TRBV5-1, the J call TRBJ2-3, with a tentative D call TRBD1 (6 bases). The CDR3 spans 14 residues. The ends were cut back, 8 bases at V and 0 bases at J, with 13 bases in the middle. The V gene's germline CDR1 is SGHRS and CDR2 YFSETQ. The CDR3 coding sequence is TGCGCCAGTAGGGGGATTTCTAGCACAGATACGCAGTATTTT. This gives the protein CASRGISSTDTQYF.

The genes are TRBV6-6 and TRBJ2-7; 15 bases line up with TRBD2. Looked up from germline, CDR1 is MNHNY and CDR2 is SVGAGI (reference sequence). This CDR3 contains 17 residues. Trimming removed 5 bases from V and 1 base from J; junction bases left unmatched: 6. The CDR3 loop is CASSRGTSGRRSYEQYF. For the CDR3, the DNA is TGTGCCAGCAGTCGCGGGACTAGCGGGAGGAGATCCTACGAGCAGTACTTC.